This TCR beta chain was profiled in a study of cytomegalovirus exposure and HLA in healthy donors. Study-level results: Most CMV-associated TCR beta chains appeared HLA-restricted in a later analysis. Relative to the approximately 680-donor mean, N-insertions were reportedly fewer in an Asian-associated ancestry cluster in a later analysis. In a later analysis, HLA-associated beta chains showed higher expansion and lower generation probabilities than comparable chains. No immune exposure information besides CMV serostatus was available.

Vbeta (60) and Jbeta (13) primers were used in the PCR. The protocol was immunoSEQ multiplex PCR, while the TCRdb copy is restricted to in-frame clones and leaves out a portion. The sample contains under 200,000 clones, around 88% of which appear only once. This clone was seen once. The antigen is unknown. V lost 2 bases and J lost 3, with 8 bases in between. The CDR3 contains 14 residues. CDR1 and CDR2 from the germline V gene are SGHTA and FQGNSA. This TCR was recovered from a woman aged 25 to 45 in good health and CMV-seronegative. J is TRBJ1-5 and V is TRBV7-2, with a tentative D call TRBD1 (5 bases). The source material was PBMCs. The CDR3 DNA sequence: TGTGCCAGCAGCTTAAGCAGGGACAATCAGCCCCAGCATTTT. Translating gives CASSLSRDNQPQHF.